This TCR beta chain came from a study of post-analysis software for immune sequencing data. Notes on this clonotype: Its target is unknown.

Study results and caveats: Batch-matched samples strongly co-clustered by F measure. Comparison of patients with controls showed 4 to 6 TRBV segments more frequent in patients, TRBV5-6, TRBV5-1 and TRBV20-1 among them. Relative to controls, patients with multiple sclerosis showed significantly lower normalized Chao1 diversity.

Unmatched junction bases numbered 5, after V lost 6 bases and J lost 4 bases. The CDR3 is made up of 15 amino acids. Germline V gene sequence: CDR1 MNHEY, CDR2 SVGAGI. Prepared libraries of TCR beta cDNA carried unique molecular identifiers. Approximately 0.5 million cDNA molecules were recovered from an input of about 0.95 to 11 million T cells. TCRdb called the PCR reads again in MiXCR, with one record for every CDR3 protein. The table records 650,000 to 850,000 distinct CDR3 sequences, approximately 44% of them present only once. The material sequenced was blood. This receptor was identified in a girl between 5 and 17 years old with multiple sclerosis. The rearrangement uses TRBV6-5 and TRBJ1-5, with TRBD1 identical over 11 bases. CDR3 amino acids: CASSADRGHNQPQHF. CDR3 bases: TGTGCCAGCAGCGCGGACAGGGGGCATAATCAGCCCCAGCATTTT.